This passage covers 7 T cell receptor beta chains from one sample sequenced in a study of monozygotic twins with inflammatory bowel disease. TCRdb re-called the 5' RACE reads; every CDR3 protein appears as one record, without DNA. This sample's table has about 450,000 distinct CDR3 sequences. Specimen: blood. The receptors here all came from a human donor with ulcerative colitis or Crohn's disease, or a healthy co-twin of an affected twin (not recorded which).

This chain uses TRBV4-2 with TRBJ2-5; the TCRdb call, TRBD2, lacks DNA for checking. From germline, CDR1 is LGHNA and CDR2 YNFKEQ. The CDR3 is 15 residues long. The chain's CDR3 is CASSPSGGARETQYF.

The rearrangement joins TRBV27 to TRBJ2-7; TCRdb designates TRBD1, a call that cannot be tested without DNA. The CDR3 contains 11 residues. CDR1 is MNHEY, CDR2 SMNVEV, per germline (reference sequence). The CDR3: CASRRGYEQYF.

The CDR3 sequence: CASSLGGQGGYQPQHF. The chain links TRBV28 to TRBJ1-5; checking the TCRdb D call of TRBD1 is not possible without DNA. The CDR3 spans 16 residues. Germline CDR1 MDHEN, CDR2 SYDVKM.

The chain combines TRBV15 with TRBJ2-3. The CDR3 consists of 12 residues. Germline V gene sequence: CDR1 LNHNV, CDR2 YYDKDF (reference sequence). The CDR3: CATSINADTQYF. The full variable domain, rest sourced from reference TRBV15 and TRBJ2-3, is DAMVIQNPRYQVTQFGKPVTLSCSQTLNHNVMYWYQQKSSQAPKLLFHYYDKDFNNEADTPDNFQSRRPNTSFCFLDIRSPGLGDTAMYLCATSINADTQYFGPGTRLTVL.

The V and J genes are TRBV29-1 and TRBJ1-2. This CDR3 region has 11 residues. Germline V gene lookup returns CDR1 SQVTM and CDR2 ANQGSEA. CDR3: CSVARNYGYTF.

The V and J genes are TRBV20-1 and TRBJ2-1. The CDR3 loop spans 15 amino acids. The germline CDR1 and CDR2 sequences are DFQATT and SNEGSKA (reference sequence). The CDR3 loop is CSARDLGLGYNEQFF.

The rearrangement uses TRBV6-5 and TRBJ1-2. The CDR3 is made up of 13 amino acids. The germline gives CDR1 MNHEY, CDR2 SVGAGI. This CDR3 reads CASKMPSSAGYTF.